The 32 T cell receptor beta chains in this list originate from one sample, sequenced in a study of response to subunit inactivated influenza vaccine. TCRdb processed the RT-PCR reads anew with MiXCR; each CDR3 protein has one entry. Of hundreds of thousands of distinct CDR3 sequences in the sample, 6% to 9% were seen once. The sequencing used PBMCs from blood, collected less than 25 months after vaccination. The receptors were gathered from a man aged 50-75 years who received an inactivated influenza vaccine.

This clonotype was observed a handful of times. V is TRBV27 and J is TRBJ2-7; 11 positions agree with TRBD2. Trimming cost V 3 bases and J 6 bases; bases outside gene matches: 16. This CDR3 region has 18 residues. Germline V gene lookup returns CDR1 MNHEY and CDR2 SMNVEV (reference sequence). The CDR3 DNA is TGTGCCAGCAGTTTCCCTCACCCACTAGCGGGAGAAGGTGGCGAGCAGTACTTC. It yields the protein CASSFPHPLAGEGGEQYF.

This clonotype was seen a handful of times. The chain is built from TRBV12-3 or TRBV12-4 and TRBJ1-4; 9 bases are shared with TRBD1. The CDR3 extends over 17 amino acids. With 2 bases clipped from V and 3 bases from J, the junction kept 7 bases outside the gene matches. CDR3 sequence (DNA): TGTGCCAGCAGTTTAAGGGGACAGGGTTGGCCTAATGAAAAACTGTTTTTT. It encodes CASSLRGQGWPNEKLFF.

This clonotype came up a few times. A read error may produce the germline difference seen at one junction end. The chain joins TRBV7-2 to TRBJ2-3; no clear D gene. There are 12 residues in the CDR3. Per germline, CDR1 SGHTA and CDR2 FQGNSA. The CDR3 nucleotides read TGTGCCAGCAGCTTATATCGTCGAGAGCAGTGTTTT. As protein: CASSLYRREQCF. Complete variable domain (other parts from reference TRBV7-2 and TRBJ2-3): GAGVSQSPSNKVTEKGKDVELRCDPISGHTALYWYRQSLGQGLEFLIYFQGNSAPDKSGLPSDRFSAERTGGSVSTLTIQRTQQEDSAVYLCASSLYRREQCFGPGTRLTVL.

This clonotype was recorded at least ten times. V and J are TRBV29-1 and TRBJ2-7; TRBD1 matches at 7 bases. Germline CDR1 reads SQVTM; CDR2 reads ANQGSEA. V gave up 4 bases and J gave up 6 bases; unmatched junction bases: 6. The length of the CDR3 is 12 residues. This CDR3 reads CSVVTGTSEQYF. The CDR3 DNA reads TGCAGCGTTGTGACAGGGACCTCCGAGCAGTACTTC.

This clonotype showed up many times. The genes are TRBV27 and TRBJ2-7, with TRBD1 identical over 9 bases. This CDR3 has 15 amino acids. Losses at the gene ends were 2 bases for V and 6 bases for J; bases not matched to a gene: 8. Germline V gene sequence: CDR1 MNHEY, CDR2 SMNVEV (reference sequence). CDR3 nucleotides: TGTGCCAGCAGTTTACACCCCGGGACAGGGACCGAGCAGTACTTC. Amino acids: CASSLHPGTGTEQYF.

This chain links TRBV11-2 with TRBJ1-4; D ambiguous. Germline V CDR1 and CDR2: SGHAT, FQNNGV. The CDR3 runs to 12 residues. Trimming removed 10 bases from V and 7 bases from J, with 13 bases in between. CDR3 residues: CAIREPGEKLFF. The CDR3, as DNA: TGTGCCATCCGGGAGCCCGGTGAAAAACTGTTTTTT.

This clonotype has more than one count but fewer than ten. V and J are TRBV20-1 and TRBJ2-2, with D possibly matching TRBD1 (5 bases). The CDR3 runs 16 residues. V shed 0 bases and J shed 0 bases, with 11 bases lying between them. Per germline, CDR1 DFQATT and CDR2 SNEGSKA (reference sequence). CDR3 bases: TGCAGTGCTAGAGATCGTCCAGGGCCGAACACCGGGGAGCTGTTTTTT. Amino acid sequence: CSARDRPGPNTGELFF.

This clonotype was counted many times. This chain joins TRBV6-5 and TRBJ1-6; D unresolved. CDR3 length: 16 amino acids. Trimming removed 0 bases from V and 6 bases from J, with 12 bases in between. Germline values: CDR1 MNHEY, CDR2 SVGAGI. CDR3 amino acids: CASSYSSAGINSPLHF. CDR3 DNA sequence: TGTGCCAGCAGTTACTCCTCGGCAGGAATTAATTCACCCCTCCACTTT.

The sample holds a few counts of this clonotype. A much larger clone lies a single base off, so this may be a read error. This chain links TRBV12-3 or TRBV12-4 with TRBJ2-3, with 11 nucleotides matching TRBD2. Trimming took 7 bases from V and 2 from J; bases not matched to a gene: 5. The CDR3 totals 15 residues. The CDR3 sequence: CASTNSGGATDTQYF. CDR3 sequence (DNA): TGTGCCAGCACCAATAGCGGGGGGGCCACAGATACGCAGTATTTT.

This clonotype was counted a few times. This rearrangement joins TRBV5-1 to TRBJ1-4; D unclear. The CDR3 runs to 11 residues. With 5 bases removed from V and 5 bases from J, the gap between germline ends came to 4 bases. Germline CDR1 reads SGHRS; CDR2 reads YFSETQ. The CDR3 bases are TGCGCCAGCAGGATCAATGAAAAACTGTTTTTT. This sequence encodes CASRINEKLFF.

V gene TRBV7-8 combines with J gene TRBJ2-1; possibly TRBD1 or TRBD2 for D (5 bases each). The V end was cut by 2 bases, the J end by 0 bases, with 11 bases between. This CDR3 contains 16 residues. Germline V gives CDR1 SGHVS, CDR2 FQNEAQ. In DNA form, the CDR3 reads TGTGCCAGCAGCTTAATTGGGGGTAGCTCCTACAATGAGCAGTTCTTC. Translated, it gives CASSLIGGSSYNEQFF.

The sample holds a few counts of this clonotype. This sequence joins TRBV30 and TRBJ2-1, with 12 positions matching TRBD2. Germline V gene data show CDR1 as GTSNPN and CDR2 as SVGIG (reference sequence). V lost 4 bases to trimming and J lost 7 bases; unmatched junction nucleotides: 5. The CDR3 contains 14 residues. CDR3 amino acids: CAWTPGLAGNEQFF. The DNA for the CDR3 is TGTGCCTGGACCCCCGGACTAGCGGGAAATGAGCAGTTCTTC. The full variable domain, completed using reference TRBV30 and TRBJ2-1, is SQTIHQWPATLVQPVGSPLSLECTVEGTSNPNLYWYRQAAGRGLQLLFYSVGIGQISSEVPQNLSASRPQDRQFILSSKKLLLSDSGFYLCAWTPGLAGNEQFFGPGTRLTVL.

For this clonotype: Mismatch with germline at one junction end may stem from a read error. V usage is TRBV28 and J usage is TRBJ2-3; no clear D. The CDR3 sequence is 13 residues long. Germline V gene data show CDR1 as MDHEN and CDR2 as SYDVKM. The CDR3 region has the DNA TGTACCAGCAGTATTCTGATCACAGATACGCAGTATTTT. It encodes CTSSILITDTQYF.

This clonotype was counted between two and nine times. The J gene is TRBJ1-2, the V gene TRBV5-5, with TRBD1 identical over 7 bases. The CDR3 sequence is 15 residues long. In germline, CDR1 is SGHKS, CDR2 YYEKEE (reference sequence). The V and J ends lost 0 bases and 7 bases, in that order; junction bases with no gene match: 9. The CDR3 region has the DNA TGTGCCAGCAGCTTGGCCGTGGGACAGATAGGTGGCTACACCTTC. Translating it yields CASSLAVGQIGGYTF.

The chain joins TRBV4-2 to TRBJ1-2, with 8 bases that match TRBD1. This CDR3 is built from 17 residues. V lost 1 base, J lost 0 bases, and 7 bases stayed unmatched. CDR1 and CDR2 (germline): LGHNA, YNFKEQ. The chain's CDR3 is CASSQGTGMTANYGYTF. CDR3 in DNA: TGTGCCAGCAGCCAAGGGACAGGGATGACGGCTAACTATGGCTACACCTTC.

This clonotype has at least ten counts. This chain joins TRBV20-1 and TRBJ2-3; possibly TRBD1 or TRBD2 for D (5 bases each). CDR1 is DFQATT and CDR2 is SNEGSKA in the germline V gene (reference sequence). There are 15 residues in the CDR3. The V end was cut by 0 bases, the J end by 1 base, with 11 bases between. The DNA of the CDR3 is TGCAGTGCTAGAGATTGGGGGAGCGGCACAGATACGCAGTATTTT. Its translation: CSARDWGSGTDTQYF.

The chain is built from TRBV29-1 and TRBJ2-1; D may be TRBD1 or TRBD2 (6 bases each). This CDR3 spans 13 amino acids. Germline lookup yields CDR1 SQVTM and CDR2 ANQGSEA. V gave up 4 bases and J gave up 8 bases, with 15 bases separating them. The CDR3: CSVALWGADEQFF. In nucleotides, the CDR3 is TGCAGCGTTGCATTATGGGGGGCGGATGAGCAGTTCTTC.

This clonotype was seen a few times. The V call is TRBV28, the J call TRBJ2-5, with 8 positions matching TRBD2. Trimming at V came to 3 bases and at J to 4 bases, leaving 7 bases not matched to a gene. The CDR3 spans 15 residues. From germline, CDR1 is MDHEN and CDR2 SYDVKM. The CDR3 DNA reads TGTGCCAGCAGTTTGCTGAGCGGGAGAGGAGAGACCCAGTACTTC. Protein sequence: CASSLLSGRGETQYF.

V and J are TRBV7-2 and TRBJ1-5; D possibly corresponds to TRBD1 (6 bases). V was clipped by 7 bases and J by 3 bases, with 13 bases between them. The CDR3 extends over 14 amino acids. Germline V gene data show CDR1 as SGHTA and CDR2 as FQGNSA. The CDR3 sequence: CASTLGANNQPQHF. Here the CDR3 DNA reads TGTGCCAGCACCCTGGGGGCGAACAATCAGCCCCAGCATTTT.

The chain uses TRBV6-2 or TRBV6-3 and TRBJ2-7, with 7 bases that match TRBD1. The germline V gene encodes CDR1 MNHEY and CDR2 SVGEGT. The CDR3 loop spans 16 amino acids. J gave up 2 bases and V 6 bases, and 13 bases lay outside the gene matches. The CDR3 sequence is CASRDPRDSGTYEQYF. As DNA, the CDR3 is TGTGCCAGCAGGGACCCTCGGGACAGCGGAACCTACGAGCAGTACTTC.

The chain has TRBV27 and TRBJ2-3; D possibly corresponds to TRBD2 (5 bases). Germline V gene lookup returns CDR1 MNHEY and CDR2 SMNVEV (reference sequence). The CDR3 length is 13 residues. V lost 6 bases to trimming and J lost 6 bases, with 13 bases between them. The CDR3 DNA follows: TGTGCCAGCAGCTTGCACGGGGAGGATACGCAGTATTTT. Translating gives CASSLHGEDTQYF.

The J gene is TRBJ1-5, the V gene TRBV6-2 or TRBV6-3; D is perhaps TRBD1 (5 bases). The V gene lost 5 bases and the J gene lost 2 bases, with 13 bases spanning the gap. Per the germline V gene, CDR1 is MNHEY and CDR2 is SVGEGT. The length of the CDR3 is 15 residues. CDR3: CASSIRRGGNQPQHF. CDR3 DNA sequence: TGTGCCAGCAGTATTCGGAGGGGAGGCAATCAGCCCCAGCATTTT.

This clonotype was recorded many times. This chain joins TRBV12-3 or TRBV12-4 and TRBJ2-5; D might be TRBD1 (6 bases). The CDR3 totals 15 residues. The germline V and J ends were trimmed by 7 bases and 1 base, with 16 bases remaining between them. CDR3 loop: CASTWGHLGQETQYF. CDR3 nucleotides: TGTGCCAGCACCTGGGGGCACCTCGGCCAAGAGACCCAGTACTTC.

The CDR3 DNA is TGTGCCAGCAGCTGGTCACAGGGGGAAAAACTGTTTTTT. It is translated as CASSWSQGEKLFF. This chain joins TRBV11-2 and TRBJ1-4; 7 bases align to TRBD1. The CDR3 spans 13 residues. From germline, CDR1 is SGHAT and CDR2 FQNNGV. J gave up 8 bases and V 4 bases, and 4 bases lay outside the gene matches.

The V and J genes are TRBV20-1 and TRBJ2-2; 10 bases align to TRBD2. Losses at the gene ends were 3 bases for V and 4 bases for J; bases not matched to a gene: 5. Germline CDR1 DFQATT, CDR2 SNEGSKA (reference sequence). The CDR3 has 15 amino acids. CDR3 sequence (DNA): TGCAGTGCTAGGATCAGCGGGAGGGTCACCGGGGAGCTGTTTTTT. Translation: CSARISGRVTGELFF.

The chain combines TRBV18 with TRBJ2-3, with unresolved D. V lost 3 bases and J 2 bases, leaving 12 bases between the germline ends. Germline V gene data show CDR1 as KGHSH and CDR2 as LQKENI. CDR3 length equals 15 residues. CDR3 DNA sequence: TGTGCCAGCTCACCCGGTACTGTCCTCACAGATACGCAGTATTTT. Its translation is CASSPGTVLTDTQYF.

V usage is TRBV6-1 and J usage is TRBJ1-1; TRBD1 aligns across 7 bases. V shed 6 bases and J 5 bases; nucleotides not matched to a gene: 9. Germline loops: CDR1 MNHNS, CDR2 SASEGT. CDR3 length: 14 residues. The CDR3 here is CASRSTGVWTEAFF. The CDR3 nucleotides read TGTGCCAGCAGGTCCACAGGGGTATGGACTGAAGCTTTCTTT.

This clonotype has ten or more counts. CDR3 bases: TGTGCCAGCAGGAACAGGGGGGCCTACGAGCAGTACTTC. This translates into CASRNRGAYEQYF. The rearrangement uses TRBV27 and TRBJ2-7, with 8 bases aligning to TRBD1. The CDR3 runs to 13 residues. Germline CDR1 MNHEY, CDR2 SMNVEV (reference sequence). The V gene end was trimmed by 6 bases and the J gene end by 2 bases; junction bases not matched to a gene: 3.

The table lists this clonotype with a few counts. V gene TRBV20-1 combines with J gene TRBJ2-7; 7 bases are a match to TRBD2. The ends lost 5 bases at V and 5 bases at J; junction bases unmatched: 9. The CDR3 sequence is 13 residues long. Germline V gene sequence: CDR1 DFQATT, CDR2 SNEGSKA (reference sequence). CDR3: CSAPRSGLNEQYF. In nucleotides, the CDR3 is TGCAGTGCTCCCCGGTCGGGACTAAACGAGCAGTACTTC.

This clonotype was picked up many times. J is TRBJ2-1 and V is TRBV20-1; TRBD2 aligns across 8 bases. The CDR3 covers 14 residues. Germline CDR1 is DFQATT and CDR2 is SNEGSKA (reference sequence). The CDR3 sequence: CSPSGPSSYNEQFF. The CDR3 DNA reads TGCAGCCCTAGCGGGCCTAGCTCCTACAATGAGCAGTTCTTC.

The table lists this clonotype with a few counts. The chain links TRBV5-6 to TRBJ1-2, with a weak D call TRBD1 (6 bases). V lost 6 bases and J 8 bases, leaving 17 bases between the germline ends. The CDR3 consists of 13 residues. The V gene's germline CDR1 is SGHDT and CDR2 YYEEEE. CDR3 DNA sequence: TGTGCCAGCAATCAGGCAGGGGTGGAAGGCTACACCTTC. It yields the protein CASNQAGVEGYTF.

This clonotype was detected a few times. This rearrangement joins TRBV6-5 to TRBJ1-2, with 7 nucleotides matching TRBD1. The CDR3 has 14 amino acids. The V gene's germline CDR1 is MNHEY and CDR2 SVGAGI. V was clipped by 0 bases and J by 7 bases; unmatched bases: 5. The CDR3 sequence: CASSYSRGQSGYTF. The CDR3 nucleotides are TGTGCCAGCAGTTACTCGAGGGGGCAGTCTGGCTACACCTTC.